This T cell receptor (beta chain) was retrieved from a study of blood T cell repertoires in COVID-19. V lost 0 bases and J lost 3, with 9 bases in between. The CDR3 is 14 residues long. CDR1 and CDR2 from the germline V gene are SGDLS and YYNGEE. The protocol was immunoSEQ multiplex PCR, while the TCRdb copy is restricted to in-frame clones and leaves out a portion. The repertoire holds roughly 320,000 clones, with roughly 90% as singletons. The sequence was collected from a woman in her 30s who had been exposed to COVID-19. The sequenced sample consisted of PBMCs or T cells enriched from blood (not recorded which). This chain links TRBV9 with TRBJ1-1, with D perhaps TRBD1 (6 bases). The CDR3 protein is CASSVAGADTEAFF. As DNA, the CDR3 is TGTGCCAGCAGCGTAGCAGGGGCGGACACTGAAGCTTTCTTT.